This T cell receptor (beta chain) came from a study of beta chain features in type 1 diabetes. Overall study context: Over 85,000,000 sorted cells were examined across all samples. Findings and limits, study-wide: The naive, central memory and Treg TCRB repertoires of patients appeared to be more similar to one another than those of healthy donors. All four CD4+ subsets from Type 1 diabetes patients carried moderately but significantly shorter TCRB CDR3s. Unsettled here was the matter of whether HLA type influences TCRB rearrangement.

Note on this clone: Its specificity is unknown.

A CD45RO/CCR7/CD25/CD127/CD95/CD27 panel sorted naive, central memory, regulatory and stem cell-like memory CD4+ cells. Germline V gene data show CDR1 as SGHTA and CDR2 as FQGNSA. The CDR3 has 15 amino acids. Trimming took 5 bases from V and 3 from J; bases not matched to a gene: 3. Every isolated RNA sample was fully reverse transcribed, so sequencing captured expressed TCRB transcripts. Assay used: immunoSEQ multiplex PCR; TCRdb lists only in-frame clones, some missing. Of hundreds of thousands of clones detected, over 12% appear once; the ten largest clones hold just under 0.04%. The sample taken for sequencing was naive CD4+ T cells from blood. This sequence originates from a young man with type 1 diabetes. The chain joins TRBV7-2 to TRBJ2-2; TRBD2 matches 10 bases. The CDR3 sequence: CASSRLAGHTGELFF. In DNA form, the CDR3 reads TGTGCCAGCAGCCGACTAGCGGGCCACACCGGGGAGCTGTTTTTT.